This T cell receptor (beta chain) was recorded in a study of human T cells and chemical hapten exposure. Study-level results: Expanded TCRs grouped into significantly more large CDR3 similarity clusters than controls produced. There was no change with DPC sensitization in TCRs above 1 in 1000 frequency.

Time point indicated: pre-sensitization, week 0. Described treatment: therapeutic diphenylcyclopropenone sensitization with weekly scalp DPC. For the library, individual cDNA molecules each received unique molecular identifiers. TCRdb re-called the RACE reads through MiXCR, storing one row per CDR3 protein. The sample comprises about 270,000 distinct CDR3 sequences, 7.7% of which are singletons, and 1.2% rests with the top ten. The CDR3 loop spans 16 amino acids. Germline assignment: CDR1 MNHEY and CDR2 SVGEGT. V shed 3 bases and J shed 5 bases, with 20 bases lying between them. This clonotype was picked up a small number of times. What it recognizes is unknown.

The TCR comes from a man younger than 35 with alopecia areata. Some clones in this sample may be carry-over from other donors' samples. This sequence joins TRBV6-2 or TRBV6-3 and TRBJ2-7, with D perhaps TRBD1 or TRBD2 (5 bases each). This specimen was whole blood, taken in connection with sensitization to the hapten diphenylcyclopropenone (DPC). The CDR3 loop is CASSYPTKGREHEQYV. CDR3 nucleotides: TGTGCCAGCAGTTATCCCACCAAGGGCAGGGAGCACGAGCAGTACGTC.